One sample yielded the 17 T cell receptor beta chains listed below, sequenced in a study of read filtering for tumor transcriptome and immune sequencing. From 300 to 450 ng of RNA, a library with molecular barcoded alpha/delta and beta/gamma adaptors was made. TCRdb independently ran MiXCR on the reads; one entry per CDR3 protein. The table records tens of thousands of distinct CDR3 sequences, around 13% of them present only once. The sequencing input was a population of CD138-negative cells sorted from bone marrow. Receptors were obtained from a donor at least 40 years old with multiple myeloma.

This clonotype was found a few times. Given a much more abundant clone one base away, this may be a read error. This sequence joins TRBV6-4 and TRBJ2-2, with 7 bases fitting TRBD1. The CDR3 is made up of 13 amino acids. From germline, CDR1 is MRHNA and CDR2 SNTAGT. V dropped 8 bases and J dropped 6; count of bases not matched to a gene: 6. CDR3 DNA sequence: TGTGCCAGCGGCAAAGGGACAGCCGGGGAGCTGTTTTTT. Residues: CASGKGTAGELFF.

There are many counts of this clonotype. The chain links TRBV5-1 to TRBJ1-1, with D possibly being TRBD1 (5 bases). CDR3 length: 13 residues. CDR1 is SGHRS and CDR2 is YFSETQ in the germline V gene. Trimming pared 6 bases from V and 6 bases from J, leaving 15 bases between. The CDR3 bases are TGCGCCAGCATGCAGACCCGGGGCGCTGAAGCTTTCTTT. Amino acid sequence: CASMQTRGAEAFF.

This clonotype occurred many times. V is TRBV5-1 and J is TRBJ2-7; D is perhaps TRBD1 (5 bases). The CDR3 has 16 residues. Trimming removed 5 bases at V and 6 bases at J, with 24 bases between. Germline V gene lookup returns CDR1 SGHRS and CDR2 YFSETQ. The CDR3 DNA reads as TGCGCCAGCAGTTTGTCTGGGGCCGTCATCCCGGGCGAGCAGTACTTC. Its protein product is CASSLSGAVIPGEQYF.

This clonotype has just a few counts. This chain connects TRBV4-2 to TRBJ2-7; 11 nucleotides line up with TRBD2. V trimming: 0 bases; J trimming: 2 bases; junction bases outside the gene matches: 3. The CDR3 spans 16 residues. Looked up from germline, CDR1 is LGHNA and CDR2 is YNFKEQ. The CDR3 loop is CASSQDTSGSPYEQYF. CDR3 nucleotide sequence: TGTGCCAGCAGCCAAGACACTAGCGGGAGCCCCTACGAGCAGTACTTC.

In this sample, this clonotype turned up many times. This sequence joins TRBV20-1 and TRBJ2-7; TRBD1 might be the D (6 bases). The length of the CDR3 is 12 residues. Trimming shortened V by 6 bases and J by 2 bases, and 11 bases separated the two germline ends. Germline V CDR1 and CDR2: DFQATT, SNEGSKA (reference sequence). CDR3 sequence: CSARRDTYEQYF. The CDR3 nucleotides read TGCAGTGCCCGTCGGGACACCTACGAGCAGTACTTC.

The DNA of the CDR3 is TGTGCCAGCAGTGAAGCGCTTAGGGGCGCCGGGGCCAACGTCCTGACTTTC. Protein: CASSEALRGAGANVLTF. The chain carries TRBV2 and TRBJ2-6; D perhaps matches TRBD1 (5 bases). The germline CDR1 and CDR2 sequences are SNHLY and FYNNEI. This CDR3 is built from 17 residues. V lost 0 bases to trimming and J lost 4 bases, with 13 bases between them.

This clonotype was recorded many times. In DNA, the CDR3 is TGTGCCAGCAGGACGGACAGCGTTAACACTGAAGCTTTCTTT. This translates into CASRTDSVNTEAFF. V gene TRBV6-1 combines with J gene TRBJ1-1, with D possibly matching TRBD1 (6 bases). The CDR3 sequence is 14 residues long. Germline lookup yields CDR1 MNHNS and CDR2 SASEGT. V lost 6 bases, J lost 2 bases, and 13 bases lay in between.

This clonotype was observed a handful of times. The rearrangement uses TRBV12-3 or TRBV12-4 and TRBJ2-1; 11 positions agree with TRBD2. V shed 5 bases, J shed 7 bases, and the junction held 10 bases outside the gene matches. CDR3 length: 16 amino acids. The CDR3 DNA reads as TGTGCCAGCAGTCCCACCGGGACTAGCGGACGGAATGAGCAGTTCTTC. Encoded protein: CASSPTGTSGRNEQFF.

This chain uses TRBV27 with TRBJ1-5; D ambiguous. Germline CDR1 reads MNHEY; CDR2 reads SMNVEV (reference sequence). The ends were cut back, 6 bases at V and 5 bases at J, with 11 bases in the middle. The CDR3 loop spans 13 amino acids. CDR3 sequence: CASSRNNHQPQHF. In DNA, the CDR3 is TGTGCCAGCAGCCGAAATAACCATCAGCCCCAGCATTTT.

With respect to this clonotype: A single base is all that separates this from a far larger clone, so a read error is likely. The V call is TRBV13, the J call TRBJ2-2; no clear D gene. This CDR3 is 16 amino acids long. The V gene's germline CDR1 is PRHDT and CDR2 FYEKMQ (reference sequence). Trimming left V 6 bases short and J 0 bases short, with 14 bases between. The CDR3 bases are TGTGCCAGCAGTGCTTTGCAGCCTTCGAACACCGGGGAGCTGTTTTTT. It codes for CASSALQPSNTGELFF. Drawing the rest from reference TRBV13 and TRBJ2-2, the complete variable domain is AAGVIQSPRHLIKEKRETATLKCYPIPRHDTVYWYQQGPGQDPQFLISFYEKMQSDKGSIPDRFSAQQFSDYHSELNMSSLELGDSALYFCASSALQPSNTGELFFGEGSRLTVL.

This clonotype occurred a few times. A read error may be the cause here, since a much bigger clone is one base away. The chain uses TRBV6-5 and TRBJ2-7; D ambiguous. This CDR3 is 12 amino acids long. The germline gives CDR1 MNHEY, CDR2 SVGAGI. CDR3 residues: CASSPGAYELYF. The CDR3 nucleotides are TGTGCCAGCAGTCCCGGAGCATACGAGCTGTACTTC.

CDR3 amino acids: CSVEARLVRETQYF. CDR3 nucleotide sequence: TGCAGCGTTGAGGCGCGACTAGTAAGGGAGACCCAGTACTTC. The genes are TRBV29-1 and TRBJ2-5; perhaps TRBD2 as D (6 bases). Germline lookup yields CDR1 SQVTM and CDR2 ANQGSEA. The CDR3 is made up of 14 amino acids. Trimming pared 3 bases from V and 5 bases from J, leaving 16 bases between.

This clonotype was recorded at least ten times. The genes are TRBV24-1 and TRBJ2-1; D might be TRBD2 (5 bases). Germline V CDR1 and CDR2: KGHDR, SFDVKD. The CDR3 runs 15 residues. Trimming removed 5 bases at V and 7 bases at J, with 17 bases between. Here the CDR3 reads CATSGSGPGVNEQFF. The CDR3 bases are TGTGCCACCAGTGGGAGCGGCCCAGGCGTTAATGAGCAGTTCTTC.

Ten or more counts support this clonotype. This chain joins TRBV6-2 or TRBV6-3 and TRBJ2-3, with a possible D match to TRBD2 (6 bases). This CDR3 is 15 amino acids long. V dropped 2 bases and J dropped 2 bases, with 11 bases sitting between them. Germline CDR1 reads MNHEY; CDR2 reads SVGEGT. CDR3 residues: CASSYGGGLTDTQYF. CDR3 DNA: TGTGCCAGCAGTTACGGGGGAGGACTCACAGATACGCAGTATTTT.

This clonotype was found a few times. The rearrangement joins TRBV7-9 to TRBJ2-1; a weak D match, TRBD2 (6 bases). The V end lost 7 bases, the J end lost 6 bases, and 19 bases lay between the germline ends. There are 15 residues in the CDR3. The germline V gene has CDR1 SEHNR and CDR2 FQNEAQ (reference sequence). The CDR3 DNA is TGTGCCAGCACCGCTCAGGCAGTCGGGGGCAATGAGCAGTTCTTC. Its protein product is CASTAQAVGGNEQFF.

In its sample, this clonotype was seen many times. The chain is built from TRBV7-9 and TRBJ2-5; D gene unclear. Trimming took 0 bases from V and 0 from J, leaving 8 bases between them. CDR3 length: 15 amino acids. Germline V gene data show CDR1 as SEHNR and CDR2 as FQNEAQ (reference sequence). The CDR3 sequence: CASSLAKSYQETQYF. CDR3 DNA sequence: TGTGCCAGCAGCTTAGCTAAGAGTTACCAAGAGACCCAGTACTTC.

Many counts were recorded for this clonotype. The chain has TRBV12-3 or TRBV12-4 and TRBJ1-2, with 9 bases lining up with TRBD1. Trimming removed 4 bases from V and 4 bases from J; junction bases left unmatched: 4. This CDR3 has 14 residues. The CDR3 DNA reads TGTGCCAGCAGTTCGGGACAGGGACCCTATGGCTACACCTTC. It translates to CASSSGQGPYGYTF.